A selection of T cell receptor beta chains follows, all from one sample in a study of cytomegalovirus exposure and HLA in healthy donors. Measured with immunoSEQ multiplex PCR; TCRdb has only the in-frame clones, and not every one. This table has about 120,000 clones, nearly 80% appearing once. The sequenced sample consisted of PBMCs. Receptors were obtained from a woman aged 25 to 39 in good health and CMV-seropositive. Each CDR3 is given with its conserved first and last residue. D genes are given only for firm matches. The size of a clone is reported for some rows only, either as once, few or many, or as a class for expanded clones.

V gene: TRBV7-2
J gene: TRBJ2-5
clone size: NA
D gene: NA
CDR3 DNA: TGTGCCAGCAGCTTAACACAGGCAGAGACCCAGTACTTC
CDR3 protein: CASSLTQAETQYF

V gene: TRBV18
J gene: TRBJ1-2
clone size: once
D gene: TRBD1
CDR3 DNA: TGTGCCAGCTCAGCCCCCCCCGGGACAGGGAGCGGCTACACCTTC
CDR3 protein: CASSAPPGTGSGYTF

V gene: TRBV29-1
J gene: TRBJ2-7
clone size: NA
D gene: TRBD2
CDR3 DNA: TGCAGCGTTGCTAGCGGCCCCTACGAGCAGTACTTC
CDR3 protein: CSVASGPYEQYF

V gene: TRBV28
J gene: TRBJ1-5
clone size: NA
D gene: NA
CDR3 DNA: TGTGCCAGCAGTCCCACCCAGTTTGGGCCCCAGCATTTT
CDR3 protein: CASSPTQFGPQHF

V gene: TRBV7-2
J gene: TRBJ1-6
clone size: NA
D gene: NA
CDR3 DNA: TGTGCCAGCAGCCCTCCGGGATCACCCCTCCACTTT
CDR3 protein: CASSPPGSPLHF

V gene: TRBV5-1
J gene: TRBJ2-7
clone size: few
D gene: NA
CDR3 DNA: TGCGCCAGCAGCTCACAACCGACAGTCTACGAGCAGTACTTC
CDR3 protein: CASSSQPTVYEQYF

V gene: TRBV6-5
J gene: TRBJ2-7
clone size: few
D gene: TRBD1
CDR3 DNA: TGTGCCAGCAGTACCAGGGGGAAAAGATACGAGCAGTACTTC
CDR3 protein: CASSTRGKRYEQYF

V gene: TRBV6-1
J gene: TRBJ1-5
clone size: NA
D gene: NA
CDR3 DNA: TGTGCCAGCGAAACAGGGAGTGGGCAGCCCCAGCATTTT
CDR3 protein: CASETGSGQPQHF

V gene: TRBV2
J gene: TRBJ2-7
clone size: NA
D gene: TRBD1
CDR3 DNA: TGTGCCAGCAGTAGGGACAGGGACGAGCAGTACTTC
CDR3 protein: CASSRDRDEQYF

V gene: TRBV6-1
J gene: TRBJ1-1
clone size: few
D gene: TRBD1
CDR3 DNA: TGTGCCACCATACAGGGGGGCTGGACTGAAGCTTTCTTT
CDR3 protein: CATIQGGWTEAFF

V gene: TRBV7-4
J gene: TRBJ1-5
clone size: NA
D gene: TRBD1
CDR3 DNA: TGTGCCAGCAGCTTAGCCGACAGGGACGGGAATCAGCCCCAGCATTTT
CDR3 protein: CASSLADRDGNQPQHF

V gene: TRBV11-2
J gene: TRBJ1-5
clone size: NA
D gene: NA
CDR3 DNA: TGTGCCAGCAGCTTAGTTCGGGGGGCGCCCCAGCATTTT
CDR3 protein: CASSLVRGAPQHF

V gene: TRBV5-6
J gene: TRBJ2-1
clone size: NA
D gene: TRBD1
CDR3 DNA: TGTGTCAGCAGCCTTCCGGGACAGGGGGTGAGTGAGCAGTTCTTC
CDR3 protein: CVSSLPGQGVSEQFF

V gene: TRBV9
J gene: TRBJ2-3
clone size: NA
D gene: TRBD2
CDR3 DNA: TGTGCCAGCAGCGCTAGCGGGGTCTACAGTACGCAGTATTTT
CDR3 protein: CASSASGVYSTQYF

V gene: TRBV2
J gene: TRBJ2-7
clone size: NA
D gene: TRBD1
CDR3 DNA: TGTGCCAGCAGTGAATGGGGACAGGGGGCCGAGCAGTACTTC
CDR3 protein: CASSEWGQGAEQYF

V gene: TRBV28
J gene: TRBJ2-7
clone size: NA
D gene: NA
CDR3 DNA: TGTGCCAGCAGTAGACTGACCGTAACCTACGAGCAGTACTTC
CDR3 protein: CASSRLTVTYEQYF

V gene: TRBV5-4
J gene: TRBJ2-7
clone size: NA
D gene: NA
CDR3 DNA: TGTGCCAGCAGCTTGTTTGGGCAGTACTACGAGCAGTACTTC
CDR3 protein: CASSLFGQYYEQYF

V gene: TRBV7-9
J gene: TRBJ2-2
clone size: NA
D gene: TRBD2
CDR3 DNA: TGTGCCAGCAGCGAGACTAGCGGGGGGACCTACACCGGGGAGCTGTTTTTT
CDR3 protein: CASSETSGGTYTGELFF

V gene: TRBV9
J gene: TRBJ2-1
clone size: once
D gene: TRBD2
CDR3 DNA: TGTGCCAGCACCAGAAAACTGGCGGGGGAGGACAATGAGCAGTTCTTC
CDR3 protein: CASTRKLAGEDNEQFF

V gene: TRBV6-5
J gene: TRBJ1-2
clone size: NA
D gene: TRBD1
CDR3 DNA: TGTGCCAGCAGTTACTCGAGCGGACAGGGGGCGCTTGGCTACACCTTC
CDR3 protein: CASSYSSGQGALGYTF

V gene: TRBV7-6
J gene: TRBJ1-1
clone size: NA
D gene: NA
CDR3 DNA: TGTGCCAGCAGCTTGGGCGACGAAGCTTTCTTT
CDR3 protein: CASSLGDEAFF

V gene: TRBV18
J gene: TRBJ1-2
clone size: NA
D gene: NA
CDR3 DNA: TGTGCCAGCTCACCGAGGGAATTTAACTATGGCTACACCTTC
CDR3 protein: CASSPREFNYGYTF

V gene: TRBV5-1
J gene: TRBJ2-5
clone size: few
D gene: NA
CDR3 DNA: TGCGCCAGCAGCTTGGTTCCGGACCAAGAGACCCAGTACTTC
CDR3 protein: CASSLVPDQETQYF

V gene: TRBV5-1
J gene: TRBJ2-5
clone size: once
D gene: TRBD2
CDR3 DNA: TGCGCCAGCAGCGGGGTACCTAGCGGGGGCCAAGAGACCCAGTACTTC
CDR3 protein: CASSGVPSGGQETQYF

V gene: TRBV7-9
J gene: TRBJ2-7
clone size: few
D gene: TRBD1
CDR3 DNA: TGTGCCAGCAGCCCCCCCACTGGGACAGGGACCTACGAGCAGTACTTC
CDR3 protein: CASSPPTGTGTYEQYF

V gene: TRBV7-2
J gene: TRBJ2-1
clone size: NA
D gene: TRBD2
CDR3 DNA: TGTGCCAGCAGAGCCGGGACTAGCGGCTACAATGAGCAGTTCTTC
CDR3 protein: CASRAGTSGYNEQFF

V gene: TRBV2
J gene: TRBJ2-2
clone size: NA
D gene: TRBD1
CDR3 DNA: TGTGCCAGCAGTGCTTTCAGGGGGACGGACGGGGAGCTGTTTTTT
CDR3 protein: CASSAFRGTDGELFF

V gene: TRBV28
J gene: TRBJ1-4
clone size: NA
D gene: TRBD1
CDR3 DNA: TGTGCCAGCAACCGGGACAGCGTTTCAACTAATGAAAAACTGTTTTTT
CDR3 protein: CASNRDSVSTNEKLFF

V gene: TRBV9
J gene: TRBJ2-1
clone size: NA
D gene: NA
CDR3 DNA: TGTGCCAGCAGCGTAGGTATTAGCGGCACCACTGAGCAGTTCTTC
CDR3 protein: CASSVGISGTTEQFF

V gene: TRBV2
J gene: TRBJ1-3
clone size: NA
D gene: NA
CDR3 DNA: TGTGCCAGCAGCGGGGTAGGGGGAAACACCATATATTTT
CDR3 protein: CASSGVGGNTIYF

V gene: TRBV19
J gene: TRBJ2-5
clone size: NA
D gene: NA
CDR3 DNA: TGTGCCAGTAGTAGGGCTCAGTCCCAAGAGACCCAGTACTTC
CDR3 protein: CASSRAQSQETQYF

V gene: TRBV6-6
J gene: TRBJ2-4
clone size: NA
D gene: TRBD2
CDR3 DNA: TGTGCCAGCAGCCCCCAGCTAGCGGGGGAAGCGGACTTC
CDR3 protein: CASSPQLAGEADF

V gene: TRBV7-7
J gene: TRBJ2-2
clone size: NA
D gene: TRBD1
CDR3 DNA: TGTGCCAGCAGCTTAGGACAGGGGACCGGGGAGCTGTTTTTT
CDR3 protein: CASSLGQGTGELFF

V gene: TRBV4-1
J gene: TRBJ2-7
clone size: NA
D gene: NA
CDR3 DNA: TGCGCCAGCAGCCAGGCCCACAGGGTACCCTACGAGCAGTACTTC
CDR3 protein: CASSQAHRVPYEQYF

V gene: TRBV2
J gene: TRBJ1-2
clone size: NA
D gene: NA
CDR3 DNA: TGTGCCAGCAGTCGTACAGGCGGCTACACCTTC
CDR3 protein: CASSRTGGYTF

V gene: TRBV11-1
J gene: TRBJ2-7
clone size: NA
D gene: NA
CDR3 DNA: TGTGCCAGCAGCTTTAATCAGGGTCCCTACGAGCAGTACTTC
CDR3 protein: CASSFNQGPYEQYF

V gene: TRBV30
J gene: TRBJ2-1
clone size: NA
D gene: TRBD1
CDR3 DNA: TGTGCCGCCGACAGGGTGGATGAGCAGTTCTTC
CDR3 protein: CAADRVDEQFF

V gene: TRBV5-1
J gene: TRBJ2-7
clone size: NA
D gene: TRBD1
CDR3 DNA: TGCGCCAGCAGCTTGGCCAGGGGGCGTGGGTACGAGCAGTACTTC
CDR3 protein: CASSLARGRGYEQYF

V gene: TRBV10-3
J gene: TRBJ1-1
clone size: once
D gene: NA
CDR3 DNA: TGTGCCATCAGAGCAGGGGCGACAAACACTGAAGCTTTCTTT
CDR3 protein: CAIRAGATNTEAFF

V gene: TRBV25-1
J gene: TRBJ2-3
clone size: NA
D gene: NA
CDR3 DNA: TGTGCCAGCAGTGCTGCGTTAACTAGCACAGATACGCAGTATTTT
CDR3 protein: CASSAALTSTDTQYF

V gene: TRBV5-4
J gene: TRBJ2-3
clone size: NA
D gene: NA
CDR3 DNA: TGTGCCAGCAGCTTAGGGGCACACAGCACAGATACGCAGTATTTT
CDR3 protein: CASSLGAHSTDTQYF

V gene: TRBV7-9
J gene: TRBJ1-5
clone size: NA
D gene: TRBD1
CDR3 DNA: TGTGCCAGCAGCTTATGGGGACAGGTCAATCAGCCCCAGCATTTT
CDR3 protein: CASSLWGQVNQPQHF

V gene: TRBV18
J gene: TRBJ1-2
clone size: NA
D gene: TRBD1
CDR3 DNA: TGTGCCAGCTCACCACCGGGGGGACAGGTGAACTATGGCTACACCTTC
CDR3 protein: CASSPPGGQVNYGYTF